This TCR beta chain was captured by sequencing in a study of blood T cell repertoires in COVID-19. Study context: Some COVID-19 samples were acute and others convalescent; all came from the United States, Italy and Spain. Nucleic acid was either cDNA or gDNA, and it came from T cells, B-cell-depleted T cells, or PBMCs.

This CDR3 comprises 15 residues. Germline assignment: CDR1 SGHNT and CDR2 YENEEA. The V gene lost 5 bases and the J gene lost 8 bases, with 18 bases spanning the gap. Under the authors' procedure: Researchers report that nucleated cell counts were estimated from reference gene primer amplification. The method was immunoSEQ multiplex PCR; TCRdb's version includes in-frame clones alone and lacks a portion of them. V and J calls and clone size are copied from that table; D and trimming were computed from the DNA. The sample has about 270,000 clones, approximately 86% seen once. The sequenced material came from peripheral blood. The TCR originated in a man between 35 and 55 years old with active or convalescent COVID-19. V is TRBV11-3 and J is TRBJ1-4, with D tentatively TRBD1 (6 bases). This CDR3 is CASSQNRVSEEKLFF. The DNA of the CDR3 is TGTGCCAGCAGCCAAAACAGGGTCTCCGAGGAAAAACTGTTTTTT.